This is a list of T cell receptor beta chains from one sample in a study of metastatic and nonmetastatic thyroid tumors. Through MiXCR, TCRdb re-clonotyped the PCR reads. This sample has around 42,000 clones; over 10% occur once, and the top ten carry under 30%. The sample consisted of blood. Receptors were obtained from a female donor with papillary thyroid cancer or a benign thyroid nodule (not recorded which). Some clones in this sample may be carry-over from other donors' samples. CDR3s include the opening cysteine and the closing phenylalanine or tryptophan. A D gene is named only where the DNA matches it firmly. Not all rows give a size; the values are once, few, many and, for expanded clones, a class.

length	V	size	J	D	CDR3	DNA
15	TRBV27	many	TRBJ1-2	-	CASSLNPDLSHGYTF	TGTGCCAGCAGTTTAAACCCAGATCTTTCCCATGGCTACACCTTC
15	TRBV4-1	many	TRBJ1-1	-	CASSQPIRLNTEAFF	TGCGCCAGCAGCCAACCGATACGGCTGAACACTGAAGCTTTCTTT
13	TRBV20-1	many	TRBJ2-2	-	CSAIQTNTGELFF	TGCAGTGCTATCCAGACCAACACCGGGGAGCTGTTTTTT
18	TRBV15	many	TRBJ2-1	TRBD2	CATSKLGGWREGHNEQFF	TGTGCCACCAGCAAACTTGGGGGATGGCGGGAGGGGCACAATGAGCAGTTCTTC
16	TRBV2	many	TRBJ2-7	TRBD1	CASRIQPGQGWHEQYF	TGTGCCAGCAGGATCCAACCGGGACAGGGGTGGCACGAGCAGTACTTC
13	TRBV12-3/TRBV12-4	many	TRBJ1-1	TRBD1	CASIATGGTEAFF	TGTGCCAGCATTGCGACAGGGGGCACTGAAGCTTTCTTT
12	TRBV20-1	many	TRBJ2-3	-	CSALKSTDTQYF	TGCAGTGCTTTGAAGAGCACAGATACGCAGTATTTT
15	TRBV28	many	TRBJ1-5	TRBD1	CASSSGTESNQPQHF	TGTGCCAGCAGTTCCGGGACAGAGAGCAATCAGCCCCAGCATTTT
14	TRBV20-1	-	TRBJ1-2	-	CSARDWGGNYGYTF	TGCAGTGCTAGAGATTGGGGGGGCAACTATGGCTACACCTTC
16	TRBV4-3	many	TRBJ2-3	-	CASSQGSRGHTDTQYF	TGCGCCAGCAGCCAAGGGTCCAGGGGCCACACAGATACGCAGTATTTT
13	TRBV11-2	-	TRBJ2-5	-	CASSGSVQETQYF	TGTGCCAGCAGCGGTTCGGTCCAAGAGACCCAGTACTTC
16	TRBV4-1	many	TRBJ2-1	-	CASSQGLARRNNEQFF	TGCGCCAGCAGCCAAGGGCTAGCGCGACGAAACAATGAGCAGTTCTTC
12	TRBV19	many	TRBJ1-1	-	CASSQRGGQAFF	TGTGCCAGTAGTCAAAGGGGCGGGCAGGCTTTCTTT
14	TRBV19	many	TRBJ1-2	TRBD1	CASSPMTGGYGYTF	TGTGCCAGTAGTCCGATGACAGGGGGCTATGGCTACACCTTC
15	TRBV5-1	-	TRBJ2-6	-	CASSLDGSGANVLTF	TGCGCCAGCAGCTTGGATGGCTCTGGGGCCAACGTCCTTACTTTC
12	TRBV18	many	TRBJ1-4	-	CASSVGREKLFF	TGTGCCAGCTCCGTGGGGCGTGAAAAACTGTTTTTT
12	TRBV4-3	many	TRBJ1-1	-	CASSQEDTEAFF	TGCGCCAGCAGCCAAGAAGACACTGAAGCTTTCTTT
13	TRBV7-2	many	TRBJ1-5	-	CASSPGTGQPQHF	TGTGCCAGCAGCCCAGGGACCGGACAGCCCCAGCATTTT
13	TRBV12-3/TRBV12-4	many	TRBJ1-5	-	CASTASLNQPQHF	TGTGCCAGCACCGCCAGCCTCAATCAGCCCCAGCATTTT
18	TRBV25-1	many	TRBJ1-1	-	CASSEPPSPPGVSGKAFF	TGTGCCAGCAGTGAACCCCCCTCCCCTCCGGGGGTAAGTGGTAAAGCTTTCTTT
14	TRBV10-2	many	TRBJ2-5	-	CASSKGQGRETQYF	TGCGCCAGCAGTAAGGGCCAGGGGCGAGAGACCCAGTACTTC
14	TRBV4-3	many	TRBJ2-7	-	CASSQDRGRYEQYF	TGCGCCAGCAGCCAAGATAGGGGGAGATACGAGCAGTACTTC
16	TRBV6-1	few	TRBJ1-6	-	CASSQQALAYNSPLHF	TGTGCCAGCAGTCAACAGGCCCTCGCCTATAATTCACCCCTCCACTTT
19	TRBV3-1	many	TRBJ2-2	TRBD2	CASSQATRTSGIGPGELFF	TGTGCCAGCAGCCAAGCTACCAGGACTAGCGGGATAGGTCCCGGGGAGCTGTTTTTT
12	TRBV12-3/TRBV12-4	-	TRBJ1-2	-	CASSPPILGYTF	TGTGCCAGCAGCCCCCCCATTCTTGGCTACACCTTC
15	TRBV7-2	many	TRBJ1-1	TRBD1	CASSLVWRGQGEAFF	TGTGCCAGCAGCTTGGTTTGGAGGGGGCAGGGTGAAGCTTTCTTT
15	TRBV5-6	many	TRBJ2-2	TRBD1	CASSLRQGATGELFF	TGTGCCAGCAGCTTGCGACAGGGGGCAACCGGGGAGCTGTTTTTT
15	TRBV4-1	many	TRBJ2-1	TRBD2	CASSPGLAGYNEQFF	TGCGCCAGCAGCCCTGGACTAGCGGGTTACAATGAGCAGTTCTTC
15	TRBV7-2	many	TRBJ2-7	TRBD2	CASSLVGGRAYEQYF	TGTGCCAGCAGCTTAGTCGGCGGGAGGGCCTACGAGCAGTACTTC
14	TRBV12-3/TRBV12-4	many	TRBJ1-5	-	CASSFGGSNQPQHF	TGTGCCAGCAGTTTTGGGGGTAGCAATCAGCCCCAGCATTTT
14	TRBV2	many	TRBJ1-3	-	CASSSTTPGNTIYF	TGTGCCAGCAGCTCGACAACTCCTGGAAACACCATATATTTT
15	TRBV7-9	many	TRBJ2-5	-	CASSLPTGSQETQYF	TGTGCCAGCAGCTTACCCACAGGGAGCCAAGAGACCCAGTACTTC
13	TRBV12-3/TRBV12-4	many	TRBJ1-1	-	CASSLVEDTEAFF	TGTGCCAGCAGTTTGGTGGAGGACACTGAAGCTTTCTTT
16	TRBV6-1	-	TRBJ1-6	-	CASLYMGRGYNSPLHF	TGTGCCAGCCTGTACATGGGGAGGGGCTATAATTCACCCCTCCACTTT
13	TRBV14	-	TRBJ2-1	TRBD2	CASSQSPGGFQFF	TGTGCCAGCAGCCAAAGTCCGGGGGGTTTTCAGTTCTTC
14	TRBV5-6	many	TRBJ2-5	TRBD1	CASSLQGTRETQYF	TGTGCCAGCAGCTTACAGGGGACCAGGGAGACCCAGTACTTC
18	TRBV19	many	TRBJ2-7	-	CASSITVALSMGYGEQYF	TGTGCCAGTAGTATAACGGTTGCGCTATCTATGGGCTATGGCGAGCAGTACTTC
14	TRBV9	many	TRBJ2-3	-	CASSPRRAADTQYF	TGTGCCAGCAGCCCACGCCGGGCCGCAGATACGCAGTATTTT
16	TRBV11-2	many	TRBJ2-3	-	CASSSGLGGAGDTQYF	TGTGCCAGCAGCTCTGGACTGGGCGGGGCGGGAGATACGCAGTATTTT
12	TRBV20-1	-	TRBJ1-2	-	CSAEKISYGYTF	TGCAGTGCCGAGAAGATCAGCTATGGCTACACCTTC
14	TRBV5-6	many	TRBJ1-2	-	CASSLVQSTYGYTF	TGTGCCAGCAGCTTAGTGCAGTCAACCTATGGCTACACCTTC
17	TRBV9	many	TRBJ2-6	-	CASSPEVVNSGANVLTF	TGTGCCAGCAGCCCAGAGGTGGTGAACTCTGGGGCCAACGTCCTGACTTTC
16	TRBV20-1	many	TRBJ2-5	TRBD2	CSARRLAGGAVETQYF	TGCAGTGCTAGGAGGCTAGCGGGAGGGGCGGTGGAGACCCAGTACTTC
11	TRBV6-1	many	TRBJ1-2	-	CASSEGYGYTF	TGTGCCAGCAGTGAAGGGTATGGCTACACCTTC
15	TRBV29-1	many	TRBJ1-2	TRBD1	CSVEDMGTGGYGYTF	TGCAGCGTTGAAGATATGGGGACAGGGGGGTATGGCTACACCTTC
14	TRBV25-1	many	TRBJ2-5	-	CASSEFGSYETQYF	TGTGCCAGCAGTGAATTTGGTTCTTACGAGACCCAGTACTTC
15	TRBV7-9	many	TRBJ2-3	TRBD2	CASSPSTSLTDTQYF	TGTGCCAGCAGCCCCTCGACTAGCCTCACAGATACGCAGTATTTT
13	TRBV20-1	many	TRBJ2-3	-	CSATTGLTDTQYF	TGCAGTGCTACCACGGGCCTTACAGATACGCAGTATTTT
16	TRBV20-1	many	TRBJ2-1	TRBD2	CSARDLAGTSYNEQFF	TGCAGTGCTAGAGATCTAGCGGGAACGTCTTACAATGAGCAGTTCTTC
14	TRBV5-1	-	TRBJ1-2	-	CASSTDGASYGYTF	TGCGCCAGCAGCACGGACGGGGCATCCTATGGCTACACCTTC
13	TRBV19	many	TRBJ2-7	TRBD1	CASTEDREHEQYF	TGTGCCAGTACCGAAGACAGGGAACACGAGCAGTACTTC
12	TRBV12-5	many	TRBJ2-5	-	CASFGPSKTQYF	TGTGCTAGCTTCGGGCCATCGAAGACCCAGTACTTC